This TCR beta chain was profiled in a study of blood T cell repertoires in COVID-19. Trimming shortened V by 0 bases and J by 11 bases, and 13 bases separated the two germline ends. There are 13 residues in the CDR3. Germline loops: CDR1 MNHEY, CDR2 SVGAGI. TCRdb keeps only in-frame clones here, not all; method: immunoSEQ multiplex PCR. This sample has around 200,000 clones, with 85% found just once. Residents of 24 US areas, aged about 18 to 100 years, made up the participants. Resolution of symptoms, clearance, or two negative PCRs was present in recovered Cohort 3 donors. The chain employs TRBV6-5 and TRBJ1-1; maybe TRBD1 (6 bases). The receptor was isolated from a man aged 35 to 55 who had recovered from COVID-19. The specimen was PBMCs or T cells enriched from blood (not recorded which). This chain's CDR3 is CASSYSWQGTAFF. The CDR3 nucleotides are TGTGCCAGCAGTTACTCGTGGCAGGGGACGGCTTTCTTT.